This TCR beta chain was documented in a study of CD8 T cells in Susac syndrome. Study at large: Within the sequenced Susac syndrome patient group, six exhibited active disease and roughly 8 were in remission. Regarding the study as a whole: Where Susac syndrome CD4+ T cell repertoires were concerned, no clonal expansion was evident.

Of note for this clonotype: No antigen is known for it.

The CDR3 covers 15 residues. Germline CDR1 reads MNHNY; CDR2 reads SVGAGI (reference sequence). The junction had 7 bases not matched to a gene; V was cut back by 7 bases and J by 0 bases. Sequencing of TCR beta drew on CD8+ and CD4+ T cells from blood. An input of about 0.5 to 1 ug of RNA was subjected to reverse transcription using random hexamers. Amplification of TCR beta CDR3 was carried out by immunoSEQ multiplex PCR, which covered 54 Vbeta and 13 Jbeta segments. From the immunoSEQ multiplex PCR reads, TCRdb called clonotypes with MiXCR, one entry per CDR3 protein. The table has 180,000 or so distinct CDR3 sequences, roughly 94% seen once; the top ten hold 0.085% to 0.1%.

Specimen: CD4+ T cells from PBMCs. The origin of this receptor is a human donor with Susac syndrome. The chain has TRBV6-6 and TRBJ1-1; TRBD1 agrees at 8 bases. CDR3 bases: TGTGCCAGCACGGGACAGGAGACCATGAACACTGAAGCTTTCTTT. Amino acid sequence: CASTGQETMNTEAFF.